The clone carrying this T cell receptor (beta chain) was seen a few times. The antigen is not known. This sample is drawn from a study of vaccination and CD4 T cells after COVID-19. Study in general: After nasal swab PCR-confirmed SARS-CoV-2, under 10 convalescents had mild disease and one severe. Culture controls were given either a CEFX pool, an HIV-1 Nef pool, or no peptide. The convalescent group had six males, four females, seven Caucasians, two Asians, one multiracial.

Germline loops: CDR1 MNHEY, CDR2 SMNVEV (reference sequence). The V end lost 2 bases, the J end lost 0 bases, and 11 bases lay between the germline ends. The CDR3 covers 16 residues. Treatment specified: 10-day PBMC culture with coronavirus spike peptide pools or control peptides (ViraFEST assay). The assay that was used to sequence DNA from cultured CD4+ T cells was the Oncomine TCR Beta short-read assay. Via MiXCR, TCRdb re-called the PCR reads, giving one row per CDR3 protein. This table holds some 15,000 distinct CDR3 sequences, over 55% found once. The TCR was taken from a human donor who had recovered from COVID-19. The sample comprised CD4+ T cells from blood, cultured in vitro. The chain uses TRBV27 and TRBJ2-4, with D unresolved. The CDR3 protein is CASSLNGRLAKNIQYF. CDR3 bases: TGTGCCAGCAGTTTAAACGGCAGACTAGCCAAAAACATTCAGTACTTC.